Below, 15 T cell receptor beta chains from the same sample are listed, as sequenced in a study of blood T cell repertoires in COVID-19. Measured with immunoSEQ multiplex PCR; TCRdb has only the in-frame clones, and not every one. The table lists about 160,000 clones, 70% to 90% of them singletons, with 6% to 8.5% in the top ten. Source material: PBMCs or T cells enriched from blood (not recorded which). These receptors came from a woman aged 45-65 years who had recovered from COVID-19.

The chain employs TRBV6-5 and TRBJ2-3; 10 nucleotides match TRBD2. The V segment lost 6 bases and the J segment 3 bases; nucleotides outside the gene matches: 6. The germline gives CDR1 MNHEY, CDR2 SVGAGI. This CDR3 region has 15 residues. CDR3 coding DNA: TGTGCCAGCAGCCTTAGCGGGGGGAGGACAGATACGCAGTATTTT. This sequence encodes CASSLSGGRTDTQYF.

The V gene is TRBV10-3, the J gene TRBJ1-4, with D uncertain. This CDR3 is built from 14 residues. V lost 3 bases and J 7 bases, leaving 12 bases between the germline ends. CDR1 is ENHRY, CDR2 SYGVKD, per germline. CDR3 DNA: TGTGCCATCAGTGAACGAGGGATAGGTGAAAAACTGTTTTTT. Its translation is CAISERGIGEKLFF.

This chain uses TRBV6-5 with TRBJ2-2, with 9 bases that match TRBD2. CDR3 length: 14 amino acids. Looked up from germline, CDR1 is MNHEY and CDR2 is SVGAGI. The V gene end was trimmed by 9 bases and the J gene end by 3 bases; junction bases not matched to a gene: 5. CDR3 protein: CASGTSTYTGELFF. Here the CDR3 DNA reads TGTGCCAGTGGGACTAGCACTTACACCGGGGAGCTGTTTTTT.

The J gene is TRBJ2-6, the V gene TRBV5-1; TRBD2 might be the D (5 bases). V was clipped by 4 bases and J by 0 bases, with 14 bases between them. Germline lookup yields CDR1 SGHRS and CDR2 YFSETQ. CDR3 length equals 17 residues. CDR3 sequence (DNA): TGCGCCAGCAGCCCCGGGATCCCGAACTCTGGGGCCAACGTCCTGACTTTC. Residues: CASSPGIPNSGANVLTF.

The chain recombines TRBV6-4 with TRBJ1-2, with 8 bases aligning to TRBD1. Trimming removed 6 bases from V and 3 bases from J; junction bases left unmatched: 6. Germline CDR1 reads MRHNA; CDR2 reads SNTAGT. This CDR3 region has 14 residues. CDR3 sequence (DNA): TGTGCCAGCAGAGCCGGGACAGGATACTATGGCTACACCTTC. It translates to CASRAGTGYYGYTF.

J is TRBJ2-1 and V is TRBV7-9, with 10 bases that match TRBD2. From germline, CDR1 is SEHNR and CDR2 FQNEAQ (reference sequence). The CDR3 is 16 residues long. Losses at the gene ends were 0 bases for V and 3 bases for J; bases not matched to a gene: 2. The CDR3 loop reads CASSLASGGGYNEQFF. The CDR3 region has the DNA TGTGCCAGCAGCTTAGCGAGCGGGGGGGGCTACAATGAGCAGTTCTTC.

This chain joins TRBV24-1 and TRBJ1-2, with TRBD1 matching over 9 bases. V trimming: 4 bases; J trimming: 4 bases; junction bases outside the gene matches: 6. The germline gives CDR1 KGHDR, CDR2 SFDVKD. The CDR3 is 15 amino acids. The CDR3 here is CATSDGTGPIYGYTF. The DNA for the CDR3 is TGTGCCACCAGTGACGGGACAGGGCCGATCTATGGCTACACCTTC.

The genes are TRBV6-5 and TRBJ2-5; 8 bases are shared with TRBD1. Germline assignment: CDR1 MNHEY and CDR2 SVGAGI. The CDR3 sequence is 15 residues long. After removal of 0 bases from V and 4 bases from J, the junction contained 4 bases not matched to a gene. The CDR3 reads CASSYSTGVLETQYF. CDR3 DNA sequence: TGTGCCAGCAGTTACTCGACAGGGGTGTTAGAGACCCAGTACTTC.

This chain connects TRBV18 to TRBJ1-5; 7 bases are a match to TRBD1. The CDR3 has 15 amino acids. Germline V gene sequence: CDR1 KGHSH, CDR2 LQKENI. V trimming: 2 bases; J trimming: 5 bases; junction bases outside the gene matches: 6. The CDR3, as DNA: TGTGCCAGCTCACCAGGTCAGGGGGTTTATCAGCCCCAGCATTTT. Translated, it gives CASSPGQGVYQPQHF.

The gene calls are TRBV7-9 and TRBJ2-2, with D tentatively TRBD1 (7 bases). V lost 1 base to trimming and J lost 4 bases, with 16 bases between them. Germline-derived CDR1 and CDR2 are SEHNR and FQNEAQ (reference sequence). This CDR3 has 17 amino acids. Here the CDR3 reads CASSLDRGGPPTGELFF. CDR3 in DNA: TGTGCCAGCAGCTTAGACAGGGGAGGCCCCCCCACCGGGGAGCTGTTTTTT.

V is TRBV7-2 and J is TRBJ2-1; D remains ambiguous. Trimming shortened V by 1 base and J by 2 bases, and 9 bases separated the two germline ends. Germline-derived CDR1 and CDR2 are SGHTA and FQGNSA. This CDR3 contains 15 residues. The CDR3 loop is CASSLGTIPYNEQFF. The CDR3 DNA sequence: TGTGCCAGCAGCTTAGGAACAATCCCCTACAATGAGCAGTTCTTC.

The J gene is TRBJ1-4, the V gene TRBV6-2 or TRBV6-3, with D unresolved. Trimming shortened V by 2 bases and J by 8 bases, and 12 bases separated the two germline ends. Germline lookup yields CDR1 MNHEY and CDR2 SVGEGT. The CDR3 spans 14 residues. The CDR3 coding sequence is TGTGCCAGCAGTTACGAAACAGCTGGCGAAAAACTGTTTTTT. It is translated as CASSYETAGEKLFF.

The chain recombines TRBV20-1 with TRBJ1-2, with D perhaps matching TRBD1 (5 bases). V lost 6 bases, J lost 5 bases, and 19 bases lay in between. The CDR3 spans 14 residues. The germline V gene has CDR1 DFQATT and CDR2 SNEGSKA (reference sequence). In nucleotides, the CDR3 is TGCAGTGCGAGTCGGGGGGTAATACCTTATGGCTACACCTTC. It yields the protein CSASRGVIPYGYTF.

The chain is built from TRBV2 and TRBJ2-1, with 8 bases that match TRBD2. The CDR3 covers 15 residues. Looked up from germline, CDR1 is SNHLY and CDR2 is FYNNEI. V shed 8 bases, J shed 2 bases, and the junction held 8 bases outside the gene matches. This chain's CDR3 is CASGIAGSPYNEQFF. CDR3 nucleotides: TGTGCCAGCGGTATAGCGGGGTCCCCCTACAATGAGCAGTTCTTC.

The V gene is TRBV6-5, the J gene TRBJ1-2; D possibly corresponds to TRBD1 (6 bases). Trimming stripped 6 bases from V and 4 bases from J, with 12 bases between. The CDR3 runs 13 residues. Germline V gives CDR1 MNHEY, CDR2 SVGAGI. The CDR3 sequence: CASRTTGAYGYTF. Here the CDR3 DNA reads TGTGCCAGCAGAACGACAGGAGCCTATGGCTACACCTTC.